This is a list of T cell receptor beta chains from one sample in a study of cytomegalovirus exposure and HLA in healthy donors. Profiling relied on immunoSEQ multiplex PCR, and the TCRdb table lists in-frame clones only, not all of them. There are 120,000 or so clones in the sample; less than 80% occur only once, and under 3.5% lies in the top ten. Source material: PBMCs. Source of these receptors: a woman aged 45-65 years in good health and CMV-seronegative. The CDR3 runs from the conserved cysteine through the conserved F or W. Fields, in order: J gene, D gene, clone size, V gene, CDR3 protein, CDR3 DNA. The D gene is left open where the match is weak. For some rows the clone size is stated as once, few or many, or as a class when expanded; others skip it.

J: TRBJ2-2
D: -
size: -
V: TRBV6-1
CDR3: CATRVDQLRELFF
DNA: TGTGCCACGAGGGTTGACCAACTTAGGGAGCTGTTTTTT

J: TRBJ1-1
D: -
size: few
V: TRBV4-1
CDR3: CASSQASLRGAYGNTEAFF
DNA: TGCGCCAGCAGCCAAGCCTCCCTTCGGGGGGCATACGGGAACACTGAAGCTTTCTTT

J: TRBJ2-7
D: -
size: -
V: TRBV4-3
CDR3: CASSQGRDYEQYF
DNA: TGCGCCAGCAGCCAAGGGCGGGACTACGAGCAGTACTTC

J: TRBJ1-3
D: TRBD1
size: -
V: TRBV6-5
CDR3: CASSWGQFGRGNTIYF
DNA: TGTGCCAGCAGTTGGGGACAGTTTGGCCGTGGAAACACCATATATTTT

J: TRBJ2-1
D: TRBD1
size: few
V: TRBV7-7
CDR3: CASSLTGQGFENEQFF
DNA: TGTGCTAGCAGCTTAACGGGACAGGGGTTTGAGAATGAGCAGTTCTTC

J: TRBJ1-2
D: TRBD1
size: -
V: TRBV13
CDR3: CASSLGDLQEGARGYTF
DNA: TGTGCCAGCAGCTTAGGAGACCTTCAGGAGGGGGCCCGGGGCTACACCTTC

J: TRBJ1-2
D: -
size: -
V: TRBV16
CDR3: CASSQYINYGYTF
DNA: TGTGCCAGCAGCCAATACATTAACTATGGCTACACCTTC

J: TRBJ2-2
D: -
size: few
V: TRBV2
CDR3: CASSASNTGELFF
DNA: TGTGCCAGCAGTGCCTCGAACACCGGGGAGCTGTTTTTT

J: TRBJ2-2
D: TRBD2
size: -
V: TRBV19
CDR3: CASTSLAGEYTGELFF
DNA: TGTGCCAGTACATCACTAGCGGGAGAGTACACCGGGGAGCTGTTTTTT

J: TRBJ2-1
D: -
size: -
V: TRBV25-1
CDR3: CASSEPRDSYNEQFF
DNA: TGTGCCAGCAGTGAACCACGGGACTCCTACAATGAGCAGTTCTTC

J: TRBJ2-1
D: -
size: -
V: TRBV7-8
CDR3: CASSSLRVSYFYNEQFF
DNA: TGTGCCAGCAGCTCCCTGAGGGTCAGTTACTTCTACAATGAGCAGTTCTTC

J: TRBJ2-7
D: TRBD1
size: -
V: TRBV29-1
CDR3: CSVDGTGSEQYF
DNA: TGCAGCGTCGACGGGACAGGGAGCGAGCAGTACTTC

J: TRBJ1-2
D: TRBD1
size: few
V: TRBV19
CDR3: CASKVQGSGYTF
DNA: TGTGCCAGTAAAGTACAGGGGAGCGGCTACACCTTC

J: TRBJ1-2
D: -
size: once
V: TRBV9
CDR3: CASSEGHPFTPNGYTF
DNA: TGTGCCAGCAGTGAGGGCCATCCTTTTACCCCAAATGGCTACACCTTC

J: TRBJ1-1
D: -
size: few
V: TRBV27
CDR3: CASSAGAWFTEAFF
DNA: TGTGCCAGCAGTGCGGGCGCGTGGTTTACTGAAGCTTTCTTT

J: TRBJ2-1
D: TRBD2
size: -
V: TRBV9
CDR3: CASSPLGAGISYNEQFF
DNA: TGTGCCAGCAGCCCACTAGGAGCGGGAATCTCCTACAATGAGCAGTTCTTC

J: TRBJ2-7
D: -
size: -
V: TRBV28
CDR3: CASSFYNRGEQYF
DNA: TGTGCCAGCAGTTTTTACAACCGGGGTGAGCAGTACTTC

J: TRBJ2-7
D: TRBD1
size: -
V: TRBV7-9
CDR3: CSSSGLRDRGAYEQYF
DNA: TGTTCCAGCAGCGGCCTCCGGGACAGGGGTGCCTACGAGCAGTACTTC

J: TRBJ1-1
D: -
size: -
V: TRBV5-6
CDR3: CASSSMRTTMNTEAFF
DNA: TGTGCCAGCAGCTCCATGAGGACAACCATGAACACTGAAGCTTTCTTT

J: TRBJ2-1
D: -
size: -
V: TRBV30
CDR3: CAWSDNDYLEQFF
DNA: TGTGCCTGGAGTGACAATGATTACCTCGAGCAGTTCTTC

J: TRBJ2-7
D: -
size: -
V: TRBV7-9
CDR3: CASCTTSSEQYF
DNA: TGTGCCAGCTGCACTACTAGTTCCGAGCAGTACTTC

J: TRBJ2-1
D: -
size: -
V: TRBV11-3
CDR3: CASSLGSALHNEQFF
DNA: TGTGCCAGCAGCTTAGGAAGCGCCCTACACAATGAGCAGTTCTTC

J: TRBJ1-3
D: TRBD1
size: -
V: TRBV5-1
CDR3: CASSLVRGLGNTIYF
DNA: TGCGCCAGCAGCTTGGTCAGGGGGCTCGGAAACACCATATATTTT

J: TRBJ2-7
D: TRBD2
size: -
V: TRBV5-4
CDR3: CASSLGTSGRYEQYF
DNA: TGTGCCAGCAGCTTGGGGACTAGCGGGAGGTACGAGCAGTACTTC

J: TRBJ1-1
D: -
size: few
V: TRBV6-1
CDR3: CASSFYTEAFF
DNA: TGTGCCAGCAGTTTCTACACTGAAGCTTTCTTT

J: TRBJ1-1
D: -
size: -
V: TRBV7-9
CDR3: CASGALEGRTEAFF
DNA: TGTGCCAGCGGCGCTCTGGAGGGTCGGACTGAAGCTTTCTTT

J: TRBJ1-4
D: TRBD1
size: -
V: TRBV23-1
CDR3: CASSHLRQGGGEKLFF
DNA: TGCGCCAGCAGTCACCTCAGACAGGGAGGAGGTGAAAAACTGTTTTTT

J: TRBJ2-7
D: TRBD2
size: -
V: TRBV7-9
CDR3: CASSLERGGYEQYF
DNA: TGTGCCAGCAGCTTAGAGCGGGGTGGTTACGAGCAGTACTTC

J: TRBJ1-4
D: -
size: -
V: TRBV4-1
CDR3: CASSQLGGSNEKLFF
DNA: TGCGCCAGCAGCCAGTTGGGAGGGTCTAATGAAAAACTGTTTTTT

J: TRBJ1-2
D: -
size: -
V: TRBV30
CDR3: CAWNAQNYGYTF
DNA: TGTGCCTGGAATGCACAGAACTATGGCTACACCTTC